The clone carrying this T cell receptor (beta chain) was recorded many times. The record originates from a study of spatial heterogeneity in lung cancer. Time point meaning: sample taken at primary tumor resection. Whole RNA came from tumor, nontumor lung or frozen PBMC and was sequenced without being sorted. TCRdb redid the calling of the 5' RACE reads with MiXCR, one entry per CDR3 protein. The sample includes roughly 23,000 distinct CDR3 sequences, roughly 4.7% of them seen just once. V lost 2 bases to trimming and J lost 0 bases; unmatched junction nucleotides: 4. The CDR3 is made up of 16 amino acids.

The chain uses TRBV12-3 or TRBV12-4 and TRBJ1-3, with 7 bases identical to TRBD1. Sequenced here: PBMCs, sampled at surgery. This TCR derives from a male donor with early-stage non-small cell lung cancer. As DNA, the CDR3 is TGTGCCAGCAGTTTACAGGGGGGCCCCTCTGGAAACACCATATATTTT. Its protein product is CASSLQGGPSGNTIYF.